The present T cell receptor (beta chain) was sequenced within a study of read filtering for tumor transcriptome and immune sequencing. Study context: Transcriptome libraries were built from DNase-treated RNA.

Sampling of bone marrow took place during active disease in every patient. This clonotype was observed at least ten times. Molecular barcoded adaptors covering alpha/delta and beta/gamma chains were used on 400 ng RNA. MiXCR, run by TCRdb on the reads, gives a single entry per CDR3 protein. This sample carries over 45,000 distinct CDR3 sequences, about 20% of them seen once, and the ten largest clones take 30% to 45%. V shed 4 bases and J 5 bases; nucleotides not matched to a gene: 14. Germline V CDR1 and CDR2: MNHEY, SMNVEV (reference sequence). There are 17 residues in the CDR3. Source material: a population of CD138-negative cells sorted from bone marrow. This TCR was sampled from a donor at least 40 years old with multiple myeloma. The V call is TRBV27, the J call TRBJ2-5; 9 nucleotides align to TRBD1. This chain's CDR3 is CASSYLAGTGLLETQYF. Written as DNA, the CDR3 is TGTGCCAGCAGTTACCTAGCCGGGACAGGGCTTCTGGAGACCCAGTACTTC.